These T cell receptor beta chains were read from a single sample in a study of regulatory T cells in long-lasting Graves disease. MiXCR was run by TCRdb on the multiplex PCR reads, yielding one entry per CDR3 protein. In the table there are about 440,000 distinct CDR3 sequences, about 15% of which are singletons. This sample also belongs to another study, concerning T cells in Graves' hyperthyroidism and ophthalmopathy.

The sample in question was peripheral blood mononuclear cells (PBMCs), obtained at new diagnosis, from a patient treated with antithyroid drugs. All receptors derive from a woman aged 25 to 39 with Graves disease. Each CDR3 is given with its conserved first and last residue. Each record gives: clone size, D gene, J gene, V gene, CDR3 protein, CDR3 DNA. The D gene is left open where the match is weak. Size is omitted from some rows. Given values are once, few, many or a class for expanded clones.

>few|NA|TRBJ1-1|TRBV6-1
CASRENREAFF
TGTGCCAGCAGAGAGAACCGTGAAGCTTTCTTT
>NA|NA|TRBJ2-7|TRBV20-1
CGAPDGYYEQYF
TGCGGTGCTCCAGACGGCTACTACGAGCAGTACTTC
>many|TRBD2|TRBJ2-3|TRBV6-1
CASTTREGRADTQYF
TGTGCCAGCACCACGCGGGAGGGCCGCGCAGATACGCAGTATTTT
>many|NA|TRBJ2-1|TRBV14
CASSQVSPDNEQFF
TGTGCCAGCAGCCAAGTCTCCCCTGACAATGAGCAGTTCTTC
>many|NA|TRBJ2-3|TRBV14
CASSQDMASDFTDTQYF
TGTGCCAGCAGCCAAGACATGGCTAGCGATTTCACAGATACGCAGTATTTT
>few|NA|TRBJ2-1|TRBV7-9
CASSLASPWGERSNEQFF
TGTGCCAGCAGCTTAGCGTCTCCTTGGGGGGAGCGGAGCAATGAGCAGTTCTTC
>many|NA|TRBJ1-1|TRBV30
CAWADLNTEAFF
TGTGCCTGGGCGGATCTGAACACTGAAGCTTTCTTT
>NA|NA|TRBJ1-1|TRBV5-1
CASSSAEGGGTEAFF
TGCGCCAGCAGCTCGGCCGAGGGAGGTGGCACTGAAGCTTTCTTT
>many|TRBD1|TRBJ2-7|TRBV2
CASSSNRDSGLQYF
TGTGCCAGCAGTTCTAATCGGGACAGCGGATTGCAGTACTTC
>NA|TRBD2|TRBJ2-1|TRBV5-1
CASSLGLAVGFEQFF
TGCGCCAGCAGCTTGGGACTAGCGGTTGGGTTTGAGCAGTTCTTC
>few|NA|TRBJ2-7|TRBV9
CASSVESGTYEQYF
TGTGCCAGCAGCGTAGAAAGCGGTACCTACGAGCAGTACTTC
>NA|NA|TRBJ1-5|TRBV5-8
CASSFDQPQHF
TGTGCCAGCAGCTTTGATCAGCCCCAGCATTTT
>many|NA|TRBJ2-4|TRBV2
CASRPNAKNIQYF
TGTGCCAGCAGACCCAACGCCAAAAACATTCAGTACTTC
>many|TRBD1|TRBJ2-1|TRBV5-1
CASSRQPGQGNNEQFF
TGTGCCAGCAGCCGCCAACCGGGACAGGGAAACAATGAGCAGTTCTTC
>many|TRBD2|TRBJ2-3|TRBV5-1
CASSSRTRATDTQYF
TGCGCCAGCAGCTCCCGGACTAGGGCCACAGATACGCAGTATTTT
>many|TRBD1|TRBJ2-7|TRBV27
CASSPQGTGNYEQYF
TGTGCCAGCAGTCCCCAAGGGACAGGGAACTACGAGCAGTACTTC
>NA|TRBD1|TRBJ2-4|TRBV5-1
CASSLPLPDRALAKNIQYF
TGCGCCAGCAGCTTGCCGCTTCCCGACAGGGCGCTAGCCAAAAACATTCAGTACTTC